This T cell receptor (beta chain) originates from a study of T cell responses to AZD1222 COVID-19 vaccine. Sequencing was performed with immunoSEQ multiplex PCR; in TCRdb, only in-frame clones are kept and a portion is missing. Of around 95,000 clones in the sample, about nine tenths were seen once. The CDR3 is 18 residues long. The germline V gene has CDR1 SGHDT and CDR2 YYEEEE. Germline trimming cut 2 bases from V and 1 base from J; bases unmatched to any gene: 10. Study-wide results and caveats: Females made up more of the donors, who were largely white British, and clonal diversity may have come out too low.

As regards this clone: Its specificity is not known.

This sequence originates from an adult in good health. The sample consisted of peripheral blood, taken on day 0 of AZD1222 vaccination. The chain is built from TRBV5-6 and TRBJ1-2, with 11 bases fitting TRBD1. The CDR3 region has the DNA TGTGCCAGCAGCTTAGGGGCCCGGGACAGGGGGTTTAACTATGGCTACACCTTC. It encodes CASSLGARDRGFNYGYTF.